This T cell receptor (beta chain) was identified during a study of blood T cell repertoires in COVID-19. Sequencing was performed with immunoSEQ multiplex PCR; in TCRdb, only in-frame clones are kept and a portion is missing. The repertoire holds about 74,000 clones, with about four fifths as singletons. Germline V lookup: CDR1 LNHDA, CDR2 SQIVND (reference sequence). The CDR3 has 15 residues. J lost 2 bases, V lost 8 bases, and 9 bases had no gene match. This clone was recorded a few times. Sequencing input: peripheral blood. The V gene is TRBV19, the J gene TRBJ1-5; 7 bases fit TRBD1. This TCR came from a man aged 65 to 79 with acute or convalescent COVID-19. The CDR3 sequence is CASLDRVGGNQPQHF. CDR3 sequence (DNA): TGTGCCAGTTTAGACAGGGTCGGAGGCAATCAGCCCCAGCATTTT.